The 32 T cell receptor beta chains given below trace back to one sample, sequenced in a study of PD-1 blockade in classical Hodgkin lymphoma. All patients experienced relapse after autologous stem cell transplantation, and brentuximab vedotin exposure was variable. Sequencing was performed with immunoSEQ multiplex PCR; in TCRdb, only in-frame clones are kept and a portion is missing. The top ten clones hold about 20% of a sample with about 41,000 clones, approximately 80% of them seen once. The starting material was peripheral blood mononuclear cells (PBMCs), obtained at baseline. Receptors were obtained from a human donor with classical Hodgkin lymphoma.

This clone was observed a handful of times. J is TRBJ2-5 and V is TRBV7-2, with TRBD1 identical over 8 bases. Trimming at V came to 4 bases and at J to 5 bases, leaving 6 bases not matched to a gene. Germline assignment: CDR1 SGHTA and CDR2 FQGNSA. There are 14 residues in the CDR3. The CDR3 protein is CASSYWTGRETQYF. The DNA for the CDR3 is TGTGCCAGCAGCTATTGGACAGGGCGGGAGACCCAGTACTTC.

In its sample, this clone was seen once. A much more abundant neighbour one base away suggests this may be a read error. The chain combines TRBV5-1 with TRBJ2-3; D gene uncertain. This CDR3 has 13 residues. Germline values: CDR1 SGHRS, CDR2 YFSETQ. V lost 1 base, J lost 2 bases, and 5 bases lay in between. In DNA form, the CDR3 reads TGCGCCAGCAGCTTGCGTAACACAGATACGCAGTATTTT. Amino acids: CASSLRNTDTQYF.

The chain combines TRBV19 with TRBJ1-4; possible D gene TRBD1, 6 bases. The CDR3 is 15 amino acids. CDR1 is LNHDA and CDR2 is SQIVND in the germline V gene (reference sequence). V dropped 4 bases and J dropped 0 bases, with 9 bases sitting between them. The CDR3 protein is CASSKGVATNEKLFF. CDR3 coding DNA: TGTGCCAGTAGTAAGGGGGTTGCAACTAATGAAAAACTGTTTTTT. The full variable domain, its missing parts supplied by reference TRBV19 and TRBJ1-4, is DGGITQSPKYLFRKEGQNVTLSCEQNLNHDAMYWYRQDPGQGLRLIYYSQIVNDFQKGDIAEGYSVSREKKESFPLTVTSAQKNPTAFYLCASSKGVATNEKLFFGSGTQLSVL.

The J gene is TRBJ1-2, the V gene TRBV7-9; possible D gene TRBD1, 5 bases. CDR1 SEHNR and CDR2 FQNEAQ come from the germline V gene (reference sequence). V was clipped by 3 bases and J by 7 bases, with 15 bases between them. This CDR3 spans 14 amino acids. In DNA, the CDR3 is TGTGCCAGCAGCTTGGACACCTCTTCCAGTGGCTACACCTTC. Amino acid sequence: CASSLDTSSSGYTF.

This chain uses TRBV6-5 with TRBJ1-4; D might be TRBD1 (5 bases). Trimming took off 5 bases at V and 8 bases at J, with 15 bases between the two ends. CDR1 is MNHEY and CDR2 is SVGAGI in the germline V gene. The CDR3 spans 14 residues. CDR3 in amino acids: CASSPGLLREKLFF. DNA of the CDR3: TGTGCCAGCAGTCCGGGACTACTGAGGGAAAAACTGTTTTTT.

This chain uses TRBV5-1 with TRBJ2-7, with no clear D. This CDR3 is 12 amino acids long. Germline CDR1 is SGHRS and CDR2 is YFSETQ. Trimming shortened V by 4 bases and J by 6 bases, and 11 bases separated the two germline ends. The CDR3 loop reads CASSAGSLEQYF. The CDR3 nucleotides are TGCGCCAGCAGCGCCGGATCTCTCGAGCAGTACTTC.

V and J are TRBV7-9 and TRBJ1-2, with 8 bases lining up with TRBD1. The CDR3 consists of 15 residues. With V trimmed by 3 bases and J by 5 bases, 8 bases remained unmatched. Germline V CDR1 and CDR2: SEHNR, FQNEAQ (reference sequence). The CDR3 DNA reads TGTGCCAGCAGCTTGTTAGGACAGGGTTTGTATGGCTACACCTTC. Residues: CASSLLGQGLYGYTF.

The J gene is TRBJ1-4, the V gene TRBV6-5; D unresolved. Germline V gene sequence: CDR1 MNHEY, CDR2 SVGAGI. Between the trimmed V and J ends, which lost 6 bases and 7 bases, there was a span of 12 bases. The CDR3 has 13 residues. The CDR3 bases are TGTGCCAGCAGAGGAGGGATTCGTGAAAAACTGTTTTTT. As protein: CASRGGIREKLFF.

This sequence joins TRBV6-5 and TRBJ2-7; maybe TRBD1 (6 bases). Per the germline V gene, CDR1 is MNHEY and CDR2 is SVGAGI. V shed 2 bases and J shed 5 bases, with 7 bases lying between them. The CDR3 loop spans 12 amino acids. For the CDR3, the DNA is TGTGCCAGCAGTTACGGGGACAACGAGCAGTACTTC. Encoded protein: CASSYGDNEQYF.

The chain uses TRBV5-6 and TRBJ2-7; D not resolved. This CDR3 has 13 amino acids. V lost 4 bases to trimming and J lost 3 bases, with 11 bases between them. CDR1 is SGHDT and CDR2 is YYEEEE in the germline V gene. The DNA of the CDR3 is TGTGCCAGCAGCCTTGGACCGATCTACGAGCAGTACTTC. It specifies CASSLGPIYEQYF.

The V gene is TRBV28, the J gene TRBJ2-7; no firm D call. Germline V gives CDR1 MDHEN, CDR2 SYDVKM. With 3 bases removed from V and 7 bases from J, the gap between germline ends came to 13 bases. This CDR3 has 13 amino acids. CDR3 bases: TGTGCCAGCAGTTTGTCCGGTTTTGGAGAGCAGTACTTC. This codes for CASSLSGFGEQYF.

The table lists this clone with a count of one. This rearrangement joins TRBV7-9 to TRBJ2-7; weak D call: TRBD2 (6 bases). This CDR3 has 15 amino acids. Germline assignment: CDR1 SEHNR and CDR2 FQNEAQ (reference sequence). Between the trimmed V and J ends, which lost 3 bases and 4 bases, there was a span of 16 bases. CDR3 DNA: TGTGCCAGCAGCTTTGCGGAGGGCCATATGTACGAGCAGTACTTC. It codes for CASSFAEGHMYEQYF.

This chain joins TRBV13 and TRBJ1-2, with D unresolved. This CDR3 spans 14 amino acids. The germline gives CDR1 PRHDT, CDR2 FYEKMQ (reference sequence). V was pared by 5 bases and J by 6 bases, with 16 bases between. The CDR3 bases are TGTGCCAGCAGCCTACTCCAGGCAGGCCATGGCTACACCTTC. The encoded protein is CASSLLQAGHGYTF. Drawing the rest from reference TRBV13 and TRBJ1-2, the complete variable domain is AAGVIQSPRHLIKEKRETATLKCYPIPRHDTVYWYQQGPGQDPQFLISFYEKMQSDKGSIPDRFSAQQFSDYHSELNMSSLELGDSALYFCASSLLQAGHGYTFGSGTRLTVV.

This clone showed up just once. The gene calls are TRBV7-9 and TRBJ2-5; the D is unclear. Trimming removed 3 bases from V and 2 bases from J, with 13 bases in between. The CDR3 is 15 amino acids. From germline, CDR1 is SEHNR and CDR2 FQNEAQ (reference sequence). In DNA form, the CDR3 reads TGTGCCAGCAGCTTTCCCCGGGTTGTTCAAGAGACCCAGTACTTC. Translation gives CASSFPRVVQETQYF.

This clone occurred a few times. The chain joins TRBV28 to TRBJ2-7, with D unresolved. The CDR3 runs to 16 residues. The V gene lost 5 bases and the J gene lost 2 bases, with 19 bases spanning the gap. Germline assignment: CDR1 MDHEN and CDR2 SYDVKM. This chain's CDR3 is CASSPPVGSRTYEQYF. In DNA, the CDR3 is TGTGCCAGCAGTCCTCCCGTGGGGTCGAGGACCTACGAGCAGTACTTC.

The J gene is TRBJ2-7, the V gene TRBV29-1; D may correspond to TRBD1 or TRBD2 (5 bases each). V lost 1 base and J lost 8, with 18 bases in between. This CDR3 comprises 14 residues. Germline assignment: CDR1 SQVTM and CDR2 ANQGSEA. The CDR3 spells CSVEAGDGVSQQYF. CDR3 coding DNA: TGCAGCGTTGAAGCCGGGGACGGTGTATCGCAGCAGTACTTC.

V is TRBV18 and J is TRBJ2-3; perhaps D is TRBD1 or TRBD2 (5 bases each). This CDR3 comprises 13 residues. Looked up from germline, CDR1 is KGHSH and CDR2 is LQKENI. V lost 0 bases and J lost 4, with 5 bases in between. The CDR3 nucleotides are TGTGCCAGCTCACCACCGGGGGCAGATACGCAGTATTTT. It yields the protein CASSPPGADTQYF.

The CDR3 nucleotides read TGTGCCAGCAGTGAAGTGGTACGTCCAGCTTTCTTT. The encoded protein is CASSEVVRPAFF. This chain joins TRBV6-1 and TRBJ1-1, with D uncertain. With 1 base removed from V and 10 bases from J, the gap between germline ends came to 10 bases. Germline V CDR1 and CDR2: MNHNS, SASEGT. The CDR3 has 12 residues.

This chain joins TRBV6-6 and TRBJ1-5, with 8 bases identical to TRBD1. The germline V gene has CDR1 MNHNY and CDR2 SVGAGI (reference sequence). The CDR3 totals 16 residues. J was trimmed by 2 bases and V by 6 bases; bases with no gene match: 9. This chain's CDR3 is CASRRGQGGGNQPQHF. CDR3 nucleotides: TGTGCCAGCAGACGTGGACAGGGCGGTGGCAATCAGCCCCAGCATTTT.

The chain has TRBV10-1 and TRBJ1-1, with D unresolved. This CDR3 is built from 13 residues. Trimming stripped 3 bases from V and 6 bases from J, with 11 bases between. Germline CDR1 WNHNN, CDR2 SYGVQD (reference sequence). The CDR3 reads CASSERVEAEAFF. The CDR3 DNA follows: TGCGCCAGCAGTGAAAGGGTAGAAGCTGAAGCTTTCTTT.

DNA of the CDR3: TGTGCCAGCAGCCTCCGGGACCCTAGATACTACACCTTC. Its translation: CASSLRDPRYYTF. J is TRBJ1-2 and V is TRBV7-2; TRBD1 might be the D (5 bases). Trimming cost V 5 bases and J 10 bases, with 17 bases left between them. Germline lookup yields CDR1 SGHTA and CDR2 FQGNSA. The CDR3 runs 13 residues. Supplemented by reference TRBV7-2 and TRBJ1-2, the full variable domain reads GAGVSQSPSNKVTEKGKDVELRCDPISGHTALYWYRQSLGQGLEFLIYFQGNSAPDKSGLPSDRFSAERTGGSVSTLTIQRTQQEDSAVYLCASSLRDPRYYTFGSGTRLTVV.

The sample holds a few counts of this clone. V usage is TRBV7-9 and J usage is TRBJ1-2; a weak D match, TRBD1 (5 bases). The CDR3 covers 14 residues. V dropped 0 bases and J dropped 3 bases, with 8 bases sitting between them. Germline V gene data show CDR1 as SEHNR and CDR2 as FQNEAQ (reference sequence). This chain's CDR3 is CASSLAGTDYGYTF. The CDR3 nucleotides are TGTGCCAGCAGCTTAGCGGGGACCGACTATGGCTACACCTTC.

CDR3 protein: CASSRQPASGNTIYF. CDR3 DNA: TGTGCCAGCAGTAGACAGCCCGCCTCTGGAAACACCATATATTTT. The chain joins TRBV6-1 to TRBJ1-3; weak D call: TRBD1 (5 bases). Trimming removed 5 bases at V and 0 bases at J, with 11 bases between. Germline CDR1 MNHNS, CDR2 SASEGT. The CDR3 contains 15 residues.

J is TRBJ1-2 and V is TRBV29-1; D not certain. Germline lookup yields CDR1 SQVTM and CDR2 ANQGSEA. Trimming pared 3 bases from V and 2 bases from J, leaving 10 bases between. This CDR3 spans 13 amino acids. CDR3 coding DNA: TGCAGCGTTGAGGGTGAATTCAACTATGGCTACACCTTC. The encoded protein is CSVEGEFNYGYTF.

The chain links TRBV19 to TRBJ2-5, with TRBD2 identical over 9 bases. The CDR3 contains 15 residues. The junction had 7 bases not matched to a gene; V was cut back by 7 bases and J by 1 base. Per the germline V gene, CDR1 is LNHDA and CDR2 is SQIVND (reference sequence). Here the CDR3 DNA reads TGTGCCAGTACCCCTAGCGGGACCCCCCAAGAGACCCAGTACTTC. It encodes CASTPSGTPQETQYF.

DNA of the CDR3: TGTGCCAGCAGCCCCTCGACTAGCGGGGAGGGGGGGGAGACCCAGTACTTC. This sequence encodes CASSPSTSGEGGETQYF. J is TRBJ2-5 and V is TRBV13; TRBD2 matches at 11 bases. CDR1 PRHDT and CDR2 FYEKMQ come from the germline V gene (reference sequence). The CDR3 is 17 amino acids. The V gene end was trimmed by 5 bases and the J gene end by 5 bases; junction bases not matched to a gene: 13.

The chain couples TRBV6-5 to TRBJ1-5; tentative D call: TRBD1 (5 bases). Trimming stripped 5 bases from V and 4 bases from J, with 15 bases between. The CDR3 totals 15 residues. Germline V lookup: CDR1 MNHEY, CDR2 SVGAGI. Here the CDR3 DNA reads TGTGCCAGCAGTCGGACACTCTGGGGAAATCAGCCCCAGCATTTT. Translated: CASSRTLWGNQPQHF.

This clone is a singleton in its sample. This rearrangement joins TRBV6-5 to TRBJ2-2; TRBD1 is a possible D gene (5 bases). The CDR3 is 15 amino acids. The germline gives CDR1 MNHEY, CDR2 SVGAGI. Trimming left V 7 bases short and J 0 bases short, with 12 bases between. The CDR3 DNA follows: TGTGCCAGCACCCCGAGACAGACGAACACCGGGGAGCTGTTTTTT. This encodes CASTPRQTNTGELFF.

The chain uses TRBV6-1 and TRBJ1-4, with D possibly matching TRBD1 (5 bases). Germline-derived CDR1 and CDR2 are MNHNS and SASEGT. V was pared by 6 bases and J by 5 bases, with 10 bases between. The CDR3 runs to 13 residues. The CDR3, as DNA: TGTGCCAGCAGGCCGACAGCGAATGAAAAACTGTTTTTT. Translation gives CASRPTANEKLFF.

The chain employs TRBV7-2 and TRBJ2-2, with 7 bases matching TRBD1. J was trimmed by 7 bases and V by 3 bases; bases with no gene match: 5. CDR1 is SGHTA and CDR2 is FQGNSA in the germline V gene. The length of the CDR3 is 14 residues. CDR3: CASSLRQGNGELFF. The CDR3 DNA follows: TGTGCCAGCAGCTTGAGACAGGGTAACGGGGAGCTGTTTTTT. Based on the CDR3 plus reference TRBV7-2 and TRBJ2-2, the full variable domain is GAGVSQSPSNKVTEKGKDVELRCDPISGHTALYWYRQSLGQGLEFLIYFQGNSAPDKSGLPSDRFSAERTGGSVSTLTIQRTQQEDSAVYLCASSLRQGNGELFFGEGSRLTVL.

The V call is TRBV28, the J call TRBJ2-7; 11 nucleotides match TRBD2. The germline CDR1 and CDR2 sequences are MDHEN and SYDVKM. V was pared by 2 bases and J by 0 bases, with 9 bases of the junction left unmatched. The CDR3 has 18 residues. The CDR3 reads CASSLNPKTSGISYEQYF. The CDR3 DNA reads as TGTGCCAGCAGTTTAAACCCCAAGACTAGCGGGATCTCCTACGAGCAGTACTTC.

The V and J genes are TRBV27 and TRBJ1-2, with a possible D match to TRBD1 (5 bases). Deletions cut 5 bases from V and 6 bases from J, with 16 bases between. This CDR3 region has 14 residues. Germline-derived CDR1 and CDR2 are MNHEY and SMNVEV (reference sequence). The CDR3 here is CASSPTGPGNGYTF. The CDR3 DNA reads TGTGCCAGCAGTCCTACAGGTCCCGGGAATGGCTACACCTTC.